The clone carrying this TCR beta chain appeared a few times. Its antigen is not identified. MiXCR, applied by TCRdb to the 5' RACE reads, yields one record per CDR3 protein. The sample has 300,000 or so distinct CDR3 sequences; 13% are singletons. The source of the sample is a study of T cells after yellow fever vaccination. The study's findings and limits: Weaker, the secondary response had a peak occurring faster, on day 5 versus 15.

The CDR3 runs 14 residues. With V trimmed by 5 bases and J by 4 bases, 1 base remained unmatched. Germline V gene sequence: CDR1 SQVTM, CDR2 ANQGSEA. The source was CD4+ T cells sorted from PBMCs, collected 45 days after the yellow fever booster vaccination. The rearrangement uses TRBV29-1 and TRBJ2-1; 14 nucleotides align to TRBD2. The origin of this receptor is a young man who received the YFV17D yellow fever vaccine. Here the CDR3 DNA reads TGCAGCGTTAGGACTAGCGGGAGGTACAATGAGCAGTTCTTC. It translates to CSVRTSGRYNEQFF.